A single TCR beta chain is shown here with its context. This specimen comes from a study of response to subunit inactivated influenza vaccine. Via MiXCR, TCRdb re-called the RT-PCR reads, giving one row per CDR3 protein. The sample lists more than 550,000 distinct CDR3 sequences, 11% seen once, with approximately 9.9% in the top ten. The V gene's germline CDR1 is LGHNA and CDR2 YNFKEQ. The CDR3 contains 15 residues. The ends lost 2 bases at V and 0 bases at J; junction bases unmatched: 1. The same sample was also used in a study of T cells expressing NK-cell markers. That paper states: With UMIs, 5'RACE template switching was used to make TCR beta cDNA. Sorted CD3+CD56+NKG2C+, CD3+CD56+NKG2C- and CD3+CD56-NKG2C+ T-cell subsets were beta-chain profiled. The study sequenced eight donors, seven HCMV-seropositive and one seronegative. Restricting sorting to alpha-beta TCR T cells was achieved in several experiments by an anti-gamma-delta TCR antibody.

The TCR originated in a man aged 45-65 years who received an inactivated influenza vaccine. The chain combines TRBV4-2 with TRBJ2-3, with TRBD2 matching 8 bases. This specimen consisted of PBMCs from blood, obtained on the day of vaccination. The CDR3 spells CASSQIAGSTDTQYF. The CDR3 region has the DNA TGTGCCAGCAGCCAAATAGCGGGGAGCACAGATACGCAGTATTTT.